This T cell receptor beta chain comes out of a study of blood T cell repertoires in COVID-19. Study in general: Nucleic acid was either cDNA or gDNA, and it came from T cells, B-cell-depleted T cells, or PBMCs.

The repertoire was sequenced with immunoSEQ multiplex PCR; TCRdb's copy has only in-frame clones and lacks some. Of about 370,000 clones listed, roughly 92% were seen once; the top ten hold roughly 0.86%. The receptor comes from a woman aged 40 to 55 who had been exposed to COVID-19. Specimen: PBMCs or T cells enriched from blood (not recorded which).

The chain's CDR3 is CASSEGPDWGYTF. CDR3 bases: TGTGCCAGCAGTGAAGGGCCCGATTGGGGCTACACCTTC. V and J are TRBV2 and TRBJ1-2; D gene uncertain. This CDR3 spans 13 amino acids. From germline, CDR1 is SNHLY and CDR2 FYNNEI. Trimming pared 1 base from V and 8 bases from J, leaving 11 bases between.